Presented here are 14 T cell receptor beta chains from one specimen sequenced in a study of T cells in Graves' hyperthyroidism and ophthalmopathy. Amplified TCR beta CDR3 regions derived from RNA transcripts. The study used the HTBI primer set for a first-round RT-PCR of the TCR CDR3. In TCRdb, the multiplex PCR reads were re-called with MiXCR into one record per CDR3 protein. The sample records roughly 500,000 distinct CDR3 sequences, roughly 46% being singletons. The sample taken for sequencing was peripheral blood or thyroid tissue (not recorded which). The source is an adult woman with Graves' disease, either hyperthyroidism or ophthalmopathy (not recorded which).

V gene TRBV30 combines with J gene TRBJ2-7, with TRBD2 identical over 7 bases. J lost 3 bases, V lost 0 bases, and 11 bases had no gene match. CDR1 and CDR2 (germline): GTSNPN, SVGIG (reference sequence). The CDR3 has 16 amino acids. The CDR3 DNA reads TGTGCCTGGAGTGTACTAGGCGGGGGTCCCTTCTACGAGCAGTACTTC. Translated: CAWSVLGGGPFYEQYF.

This clonotype was seen at least ten times. The V and J genes are TRBV6-5 and TRBJ2-7; D possibly matches TRBD1 or TRBD2 (5 bases each). Germline V gives CDR1 MNHEY, CDR2 SVGAGI. Trimming took 2 bases from V and 0 from J, leaving 11 bases between them. CDR3 length: 15 residues. In DNA form, the CDR3 reads TGTGCCAGCAGTTACGGGGACCCGGGCTCCTACGAGCAGTACTTC. It is translated as CASSYGDPGSYEQYF.

At least ten counts were recorded for this clonotype. The chain combines TRBV7-9 with TRBJ2-7; a possible D gene is TRBD2 (5 bases). The CDR3 spans 15 residues. Trimming cost V 1 base and J 2 bases, with 12 bases left between them. Looked up from germline, CDR1 is SEHNR and CDR2 is FQNEAQ (reference sequence). The CDR3 region is CASSLESGRTYEQYF. In DNA, the CDR3 is TGTGCCAGCAGCTTAGAATCGGGAAGGACCTACGAGCAGTACTTC. The full variable domain, in which reference TRBV7-9 and TRBJ2-7 provide the parts outside the CDR3, is DTGVSQNPRHKITKRGQNVTFRCDPISEHNRLYWYRQTLGQGPEFLTYFQNEAQLEKSRLLSDRFSAERPKGSFSTLEIQRTEQGDSAMYLCASSLESGRTYEQYFGPGTRLTVT.

V and J are TRBV13 and TRBJ1-1; no reliable D call. V was shortened by 8 bases and J by 1 base, with 8 bases between the two germline ends. CDR1 PRHDT and CDR2 FYEKMQ come from the germline V gene (reference sequence). The CDR3 covers 12 residues. This chain's CDR3 is CASYRWNTEAFF. CDR3 bases: TGTGCCAGCTATAGGTGGAACACTGAAGCTTTCTTT.

This clonotype was seen only once. A much larger clone sits a single nucleotide away, making a read error possible. The gene calls are TRBV4-1 and TRBJ2-7; 8 bases line up with TRBD1. CDR1 MGHRA and CDR2 YSYEKL come from the germline V gene. The CDR3 covers 15 residues. The junction had 9 bases not matched to a gene; V was cut back by 6 bases and J by 2 bases. CDR3 nucleotide sequence: TGCGCCAGCAGATCACAACCGGGACAGGCCTACGAGCAGTACTTC. Translating gives CASRSQPGQAYEQYF.

This clonotype was counted many times. V and J are TRBV9 and TRBJ1-1; perhaps TRBD1 as D (5 bases). From germline, CDR1 is SGDLS and CDR2 YYNGEE. V lost 0 bases and J 4 bases, leaving 13 bases between the germline ends. The CDR3 spans 15 residues. CDR3 nucleotide sequence: TGTGCCAGCAGCGTAGGTGGCCAGGGAGGCACTGAAGCTTTCTTT. This sequence encodes CASSVGGQGGTEAFF. The whole variable domain, remainder taken from reference TRBV9 and TRBJ1-1, is DSGVTQTPKHLITATGQRVTLRCSPRSGDLSVYWYQQSLDQGLQFLIQYYNGEERAKGNILERFSAQQFPDLHSELNLSSLELGDSALYFCASSVGGQGGTEAFFGQGTRLTVV.

This clonotype was seen many times. The genes are TRBV7-9 and TRBJ2-7, with D uncertain. The V gene lost 4 bases and the J gene lost 6 bases, with 13 bases spanning the gap. Germline lookup yields CDR1 SEHNR and CDR2 FQNEAQ (reference sequence). The CDR3 totals 13 residues. The CDR3 DNA is TGTGCCAGCAGCTCTACAGAGAAACCCGAGCAGTACTTC. This translates into CASSSTEKPEQYF.

This clonotype was counted ten times or more. This sequence joins TRBV6-5 and TRBJ1-6; no firm D call. V shed 6 bases and J shed 8 bases, with 11 bases lying between them. Germline V gene lookup returns CDR1 MNHEY and CDR2 SVGAGI. The CDR3 sequence is 13 residues long. Here the CDR3 reads CASRKKRDSPLHF. CDR3 bases: TGTGCCAGCAGAAAAAAGAGGGATTCACCCCTCCACTTT.

The genes are TRBV20-1 and TRBJ2-5; possible D gene TRBD2, 6 bases. V lost 3 bases and J 1 base, leaving 12 bases between the germline ends. Per germline, CDR1 DFQATT and CDR2 SNEGSKA (reference sequence). This CDR3 is built from 14 residues. CDR3 sequence (DNA): TGCAGTGCTAGGTATGGGGGAGGCCAAGAGACCCAGTACTTC. Protein product: CSARYGGGQETQYF.

This clonotype was seen once. The chain links TRBV29-1 to TRBJ2-7; 8 bases map to TRBD2. Germline loops: CDR1 SQVTM, CDR2 ANQGSEA. The V and J ends lost 1 base and 5 bases, in that order; junction bases with no gene match: 4. The CDR3 has 13 residues. Written as DNA, the CDR3 is TGCAGCGTTGAAGGTAGCGGGATGAACGAGCAGTACTTC. Amino acids: CSVEGSGMNEQYF.

The chain carries TRBV27 and TRBJ1-5; a weak D match, TRBD1 (5 bases). Between the trimmed V and J ends, which lost 5 bases and 4 bases, there was a span of 12 bases. Per germline, CDR1 MNHEY and CDR2 SMNVEV (reference sequence). This CDR3 region has 14 residues. The CDR3 spells CASSAAQGNQPQHF. DNA of the CDR3: TGTGCCAGCAGTGCAGCGCAGGGAAATCAGCCCCAGCATTTT.

The gene calls are TRBV9 and TRBJ1-2; no reliable D call. The CDR3 spans 13 residues. V lost 3 bases to trimming and J lost 8 bases, with 14 bases between them. Germline CDR1 and CDR2: SGDLS and YYNGEE. The CDR3 DNA follows: TGTGCCAGCAGCGAGCGGGAGGTTGGAGGCTACACCTTC. Translating it yields CASSEREVGGYTF.

Ten or more counts support this clonotype. This chain joins TRBV10-3 and TRBJ2-5, with D perhaps matching TRBD1 (5 bases). CDR1 is ENHRY and CDR2 is SYGVKD in the germline V gene. The CDR3 totals 14 residues. Trimming took 6 bases from V and 1 from J, leaving 12 bases between them. The CDR3 nucleotides read TGTGCCATCAGGGAAGGGGCGGCCCAAGAGACCCAGTACTTC. Translated: CAIREGAAQETQYF.

This chain connects TRBV11-2 to TRBJ2-3; D is unclear. The V end was cut by 4 bases, the J end by 1 base, with 12 bases between. CDR1 SGHAT and CDR2 FQNNGV come from the germline V gene. The CDR3 consists of 15 residues. The CDR3 nucleotides read TGTGCCAGCAGCTACTACGGCGAAGGCACAGATACGCAGTATTTT. It is translated as CASSYYGEGTDTQYF.